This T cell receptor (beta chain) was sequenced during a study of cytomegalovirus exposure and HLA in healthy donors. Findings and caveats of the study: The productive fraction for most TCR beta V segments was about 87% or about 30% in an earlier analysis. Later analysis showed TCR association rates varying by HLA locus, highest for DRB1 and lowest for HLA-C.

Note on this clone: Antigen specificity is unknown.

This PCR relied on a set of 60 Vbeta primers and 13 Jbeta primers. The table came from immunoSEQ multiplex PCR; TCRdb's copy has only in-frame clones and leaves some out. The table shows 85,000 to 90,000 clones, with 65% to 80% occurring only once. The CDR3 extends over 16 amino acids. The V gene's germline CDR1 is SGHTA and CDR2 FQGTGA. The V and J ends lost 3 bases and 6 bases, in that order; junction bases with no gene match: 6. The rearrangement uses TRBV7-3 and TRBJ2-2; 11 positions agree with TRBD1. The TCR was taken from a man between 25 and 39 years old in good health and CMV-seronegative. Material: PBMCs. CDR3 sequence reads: CASSFAGTGGPGELFF. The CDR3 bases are TGTGCCAGCAGCTTCGCCGGGACAGGGGGACCCGGGGAGCTGTTTTTT.